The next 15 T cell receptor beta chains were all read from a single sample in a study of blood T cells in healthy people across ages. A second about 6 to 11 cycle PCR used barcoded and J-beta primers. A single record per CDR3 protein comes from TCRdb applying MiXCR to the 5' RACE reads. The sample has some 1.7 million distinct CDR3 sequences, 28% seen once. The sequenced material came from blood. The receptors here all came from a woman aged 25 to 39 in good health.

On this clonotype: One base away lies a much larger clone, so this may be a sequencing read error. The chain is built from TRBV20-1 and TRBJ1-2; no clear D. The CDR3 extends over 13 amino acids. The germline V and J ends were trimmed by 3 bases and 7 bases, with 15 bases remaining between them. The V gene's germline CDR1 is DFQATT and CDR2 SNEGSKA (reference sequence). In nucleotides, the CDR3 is TGCAGTGCTAGGGTGGAAGACGGCGGTGGCTACACCTTC. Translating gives CSARVEDGGGYTF.

The CDR3 region has the DNA TGCGCCAGCAGCCAAGGACCTCTCTCTGGGGCCAACGTCCTGACTTTC. Translating it yields CASSQGPLSGANVLTF. The chain uses TRBV4-1 and TRBJ2-6; D ambiguous. This CDR3 has 16 amino acids. CDR1 and CDR2 (germline): MGHRA, YSYEKL. Deletions cut 1 base from V and 0 bases from J, with 7 bases between.

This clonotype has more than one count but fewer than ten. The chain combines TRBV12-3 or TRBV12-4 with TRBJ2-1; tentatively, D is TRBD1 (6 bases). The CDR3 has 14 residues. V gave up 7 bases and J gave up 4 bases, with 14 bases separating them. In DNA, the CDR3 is TGTGCCAGCACACCCAGGGGCCGTTACAATGAGCAGTTCTTC. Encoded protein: CASTPRGRYNEQFF.

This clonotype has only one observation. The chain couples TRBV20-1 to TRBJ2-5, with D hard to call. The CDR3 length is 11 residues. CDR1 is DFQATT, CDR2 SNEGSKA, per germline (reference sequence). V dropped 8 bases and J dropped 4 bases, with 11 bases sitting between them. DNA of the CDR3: TGCAGTTGGAAGGTCATAGAGACCCAGTACTTC. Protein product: CSWKVIETQYF.

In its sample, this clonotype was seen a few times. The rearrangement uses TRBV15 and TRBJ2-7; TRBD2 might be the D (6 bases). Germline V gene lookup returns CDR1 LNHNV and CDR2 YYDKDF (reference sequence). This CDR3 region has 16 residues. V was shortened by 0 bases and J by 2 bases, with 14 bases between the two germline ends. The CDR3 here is CATSRELASATYEQYF. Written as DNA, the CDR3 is TGTGCCACCAGCAGAGAATTGGCTAGCGCAACCTACGAGCAGTACTTC.

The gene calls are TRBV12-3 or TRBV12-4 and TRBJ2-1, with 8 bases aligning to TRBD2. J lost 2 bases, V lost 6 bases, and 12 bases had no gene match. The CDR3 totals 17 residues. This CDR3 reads CASSLGSGGGPYNEQFF. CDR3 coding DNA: TGTGCCAGCAGCCTAGGATCGGGAGGGGGGCCCTACAATGAGCAGTTCTTC.

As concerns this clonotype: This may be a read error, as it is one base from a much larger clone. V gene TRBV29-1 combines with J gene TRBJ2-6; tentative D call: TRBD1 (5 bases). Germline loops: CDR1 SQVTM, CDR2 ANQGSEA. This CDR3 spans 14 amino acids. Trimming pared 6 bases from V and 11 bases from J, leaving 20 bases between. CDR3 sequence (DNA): TGCAGCGTCGGATGGGGCTCTGGAGCCGACGTCCTGACTTTC. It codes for CSVGWGSGADVLTF.

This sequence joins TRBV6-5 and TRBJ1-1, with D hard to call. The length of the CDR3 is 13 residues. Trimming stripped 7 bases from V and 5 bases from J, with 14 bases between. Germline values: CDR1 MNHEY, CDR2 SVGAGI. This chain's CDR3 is CASILRGGTEAFF. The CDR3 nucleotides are TGTGCCAGCATCCTACGGGGAGGGACTGAAGCTTTCTTT.

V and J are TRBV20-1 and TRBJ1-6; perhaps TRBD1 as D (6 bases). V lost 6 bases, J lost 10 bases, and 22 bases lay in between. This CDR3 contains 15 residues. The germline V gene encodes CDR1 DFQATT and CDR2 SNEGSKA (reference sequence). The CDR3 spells CSAQVAPGGSSPLHF. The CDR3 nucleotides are TGCAGTGCCCAAGTTGCGCCGGGGGGCAGCTCACCCCTCCACTTT.

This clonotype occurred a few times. CDR3: CASSVPPSGANVLTF. In DNA form, the CDR3 reads TGTGCCAGCAGCGTGCCTCCCTCTGGGGCCAACGTCCTGACTTTC. The V gene is TRBV9, the J gene TRBJ2-6; D is undetermined. The V gene's germline CDR1 is SGDLS and CDR2 YYNGEE. The CDR3 consists of 15 residues. The V gene lost 2 bases and the J gene lost 0 bases, with 6 bases spanning the gap.

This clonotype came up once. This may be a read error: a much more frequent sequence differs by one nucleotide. DNA of the CDR3: TGCAGCGTTGAAGTGGCGGGGCCCTACAGTGAGCAGTTCTTC. This codes for CSVEVAGPYSEQFF. The V gene is TRBV29-1, the J gene TRBJ2-1; possible D gene TRBD2, 6 bases. Germline V gene sequence: CDR1 SQVTM, CDR2 ANQGSEA. CDR3 length: 14 amino acids.

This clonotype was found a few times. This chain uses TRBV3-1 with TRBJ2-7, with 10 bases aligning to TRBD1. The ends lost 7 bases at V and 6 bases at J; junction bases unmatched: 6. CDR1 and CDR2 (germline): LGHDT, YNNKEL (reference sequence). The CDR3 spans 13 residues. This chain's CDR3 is CASKGQGSGEQYF. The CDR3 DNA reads TGTGCCAGCAAGGGACAGGGGAGTGGCGAGCAGTACTTC.

CDR3 sequence: CASSQGGQDYGYTF. The CDR3 DNA is TGTGCCAGCAGCCAAGGAGGACAGGACTATGGCTACACCTTC. This chain uses TRBV3-1 with TRBJ1-2; 7 bases are shared with TRBD1. The CDR3 contains 14 residues. Per germline, CDR1 LGHDT and CDR2 YNNKEL (reference sequence). The V gene end was trimmed by 1 base and the J gene end by 3 bases; junction bases not matched to a gene: 2.

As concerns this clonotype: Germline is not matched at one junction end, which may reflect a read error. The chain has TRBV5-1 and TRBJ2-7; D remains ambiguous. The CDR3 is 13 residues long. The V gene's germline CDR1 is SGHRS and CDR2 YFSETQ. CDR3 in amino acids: CASSWTKNYEQYF. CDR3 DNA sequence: TGCGCTAGCAGCTGGACGAAAAACTACGAGCAGTACTTC.

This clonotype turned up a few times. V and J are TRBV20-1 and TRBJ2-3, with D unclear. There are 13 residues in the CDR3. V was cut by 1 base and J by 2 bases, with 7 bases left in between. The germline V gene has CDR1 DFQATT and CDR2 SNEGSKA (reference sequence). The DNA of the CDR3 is TGCAGTGCTAGAGCCAAACCCACAGATACGCAGTATTTT. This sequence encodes CSARAKPTDTQYF.